This TCR beta chain was sequenced for a study of CD8 T cells in Susac syndrome (dated by TCRdb to the late 2010s). For context, the study as a whole: The study used repertoire sequencing to test whether antigen drove CD8+ T cell activation and differentiation in Susac syndrome.

Worth noting for this clonotype: What antigen it recognizes has not been identified. Nothing much larger sits one base from this clone, and base qualities are not available.

Study-wide findings and limitations: The number of individuals in the TCR sequencing and HLA analysis was acknowledged as relatively small.

RNA was extracted with the RNeasy kit and roughly 0.45 to 1 ug was reverse transcribed using random hexamers. The immunoSEQ multiplex PCR assay, which covers 54 Vbeta and 13 Jbeta segments, was used to amplify TCR beta CDR3 regions. PCR amplification bias was corrected using a synthetic template baseline for primer optimization and computational correction. In the source study's methods: Reads were annotated to V, D and J genes per IMGT and analyzed with immunoSEQ Analyzer, keeping only productive sequences. Clonality was computed as one minus Shannon entropy normalized by log2 of the number of productive unique sequences. For each patient and control, public and private clones were evaluated among the 100 most prevalent clones. A clone was defined as Susac-specific if it was absent from the healthy and MS cohorts, from roughly 990 published viral clones and from other ImmuneACCESS disease sequences. TCRdb reran the public reads through fastp at Q25 and MiXCR, keeping productive beta chains. Rows with one shared CDR3 protein collapse into an entry with the most common genes and DNA. The V and J calls follow TCRdb's processing rather than the paper's. This sample is represented by some 130,000 distinct CDR3 sequences; about 95% of them were singletons. Together, the top ten hold roughly 0.11% of the sample.

Peripheral blood CD8+ and CD4+ T cells from healthy donors, Susac syndrome patients and multiple sclerosis patients were profiled using high-throughput TCR beta sequencing. Healthy donors were included as age- and sex-matched controls. Bulk CD8+ and CD4+ T cells were purified magnetically by negative isolation, whereas CD8+ TEMRA cells were enriched by FACS. Blood was collected in EDTA tubes and processed within 24 hours, with PBMCs isolated through density gradient centrifugation. PBMCs intended for TCR sequencing were frozen in liquid nitrogen and were later thawed in a 37 degrees C water bath. The sorted or isolated CD4+, CD8+ and CD8+ TEMRA cells had a purity of 90% or higher. CDR3 length: 15 amino acids, cysteine to phenylalanine. Of all the DNA, just the CDR3 is kept, 45 bases in frame from base 1. Germline trimming: 3 bases from V, 6 bases from J; junction bases outside gene matches: 8.

Sequencing was done on a sample of CD4+ T cells from PBMCs. This receptor was obtained from a human donor in good health. The sequence links TRBV12-3 or TRBV12-4 to TRBJ2-1; 7 junctional bases match TRBD1. The CDR3 reads CASSFLGGGSNEQFF. The DNA sequence is given as TGTGCCAGCAGTTTCTTAGGGGGCGGTAGCAATGAGCAGTTCTTC.